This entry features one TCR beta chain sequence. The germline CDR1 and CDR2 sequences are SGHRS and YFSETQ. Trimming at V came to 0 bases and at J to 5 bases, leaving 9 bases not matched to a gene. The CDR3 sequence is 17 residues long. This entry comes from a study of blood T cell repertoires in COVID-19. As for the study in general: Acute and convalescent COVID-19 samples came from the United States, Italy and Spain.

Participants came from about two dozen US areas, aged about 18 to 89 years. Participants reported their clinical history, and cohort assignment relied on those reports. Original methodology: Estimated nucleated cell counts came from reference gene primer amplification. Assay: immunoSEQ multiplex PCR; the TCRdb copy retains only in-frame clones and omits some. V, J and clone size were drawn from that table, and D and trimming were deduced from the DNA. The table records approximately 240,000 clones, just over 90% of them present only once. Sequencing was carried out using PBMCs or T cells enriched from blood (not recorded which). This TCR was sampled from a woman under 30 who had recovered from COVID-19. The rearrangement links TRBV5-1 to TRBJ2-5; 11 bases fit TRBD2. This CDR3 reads CASSLDGASGGMETQYF. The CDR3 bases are TGCGCCAGCAGCTTGGACGGGGCTAGCGGGGGGATGGAGACCCAGTACTTC.